Each of the 24 T cell receptor beta chains below was sequenced from the same sample in a study of cytomegalovirus exposure and HLA in healthy donors. Only in-frame clones appear in the TCRdb table, and some are missing; sequencing was by immunoSEQ multiplex PCR. The sample has around 400,000 clones, just over 85% seen once; the top ten hold 0.83%. Sequenced material: PBMCs. Source of these receptors: a woman under 30 in good health and CMV-seronegative.

This chain links TRBV30 with TRBJ2-1; 13 positions match TRBD2. The germline V gene encodes CDR1 GTSNPN and CDR2 SVGIG (reference sequence). The CDR3 is 18 amino acids. Losses at the gene ends were 7 bases for V and 9 bases for J; bases not matched to a gene: 21. The CDR3 sequence: CASWRTSGSRGFLLEQFF. The CDR3 nucleotides are TGTGCCTCGTGGCGGACTAGCGGGAGTCGGGGTTTTCTGCTTGAGCAGTTCTTC.

V usage is TRBV27 and J usage is TRBJ2-3; 11 bases line up with TRBD2. From germline, CDR1 is MNHEY and CDR2 SMNVEV (reference sequence). CDR3 length: 18 amino acids. V lost 8 bases to trimming and J lost 4 bases; unmatched junction nucleotides: 17. The CDR3 is CASRDGLAGPTPADTQYF. The CDR3 DNA follows: TGTGCCAGCCGTGATGGACTAGCGGGCCCAACCCCCGCAGATACGCAGTATTTT.

This chain uses TRBV27 with TRBJ2-1; D is undetermined. CDR1 MNHEY and CDR2 SMNVEV come from the germline V gene (reference sequence). With 5 bases removed from V and 3 bases from J, the gap between germline ends came to 8 bases. CDR3 size: 13 residues. The CDR3 here is CASSPIGYNEQFF. The CDR3 DNA reads TGTGCCAGCAGTCCTATCGGCTACAATGAGCAGTTCTTC.

V usage is TRBV28 and J usage is TRBJ1-2, with D maybe TRBD1 (6 bases). Per germline, CDR1 MDHEN and CDR2 SYDVKM. Trimming cost V 5 bases and J 4 bases, with 8 bases left between them. The CDR3 is 12 residues long. CDR3 bases: TGTGCCAGCAGTCACAGGGTCTATGGCTACACCTTC. Translating gives CASSHRVYGYTF.

The V and J genes are TRBV5-1 and TRBJ2-1; no reliable D call. Germline CDR1 is SGHRS and CDR2 is YFSETQ. This CDR3 region has 13 residues. Between the trimmed V and J ends, which lost 2 bases and 7 bases, there was a span of 10 bases. CDR3 bases: TGCGCCAGCAGCTTAGCTATCTCGAATGAGCAGTTCTTC. Protein sequence: CASSLAISNEQFF.

The chain links TRBV15 to TRBJ2-3, with a possible D match to TRBD2 (6 bases). CDR1 and CDR2 (germline): LNHNV, YYDKDF (reference sequence). The CDR3 contains 17 residues. Deletions cut 3 bases from V and 0 bases from J, with 16 bases between. This CDR3 reads CATSSRRGETSTDTQYF. The DNA of the CDR3 is TGTGCCACCAGCAGTCGGAGGGGAGAGACTAGCACAGATACGCAGTATTTT.

The chain employs TRBV4-1 and TRBJ1-2, with D maybe TRBD1 (5 bases). V was cut by 0 bases and J by 2 bases, with 10 bases left in between. The CDR3 extends over 15 amino acids. Germline V lookup: CDR1 MGHRA, CDR2 YSYEKL. This chain's CDR3 is CASSQDKGHNYGYTF. The DNA for the CDR3 is TGCGCCAGCAGCCAAGATAAGGGGCACAACTATGGCTACACCTTC.

This clone was counted a single time. The CDR3 ends on some other residue instead of the conserved phenylalanine or tryptophan, so this is likely a read error. The DNA is left out, because the CDR3 cannot be placed on it with certainty; the CDR3 is given as TCRdb lists it. V and J are TRBV12-2 and TRBJ1-2; no check of the table's D call, TRBD1, against the DNA was made. TRBV12-2 is a documented pseudogene. The CDR3 has 13 residues if both end residues are counted. CDR3 residues: CASRLAAGRIEIL.

The chain joins TRBV4-1 to TRBJ1-5; D is possibly TRBD1 (5 bases). The CDR3 totals 17 residues. V dropped 0 bases and J dropped 5 bases, with 17 bases sitting between them. Germline V gene data show CDR1 as MGHRA and CDR2 as YSYEKL. The CDR3 is CASSQDSGSGSYQPQHF. The CDR3 DNA is TGCGCCAGCAGCCAAGATTCAGGGTCGGGTTCATATCAGCCCCAGCATTTT.

The gene calls are TRBV5-1 and TRBJ2-3; D may be TRBD1 (5 bases). CDR1 SGHRS and CDR2 YFSETQ come from the germline V gene. The CDR3 consists of 14 residues. Trimming stripped 5 bases from V and 6 bases from J, with 16 bases between. CDR3 sequence reads: CASSPNGKGDTQYF. CDR3 DNA sequence: TGCGCCAGCAGTCCCAATGGTAAGGGGGATACGCAGTATTTT.

The rearrangement joins TRBV12-5 to TRBJ1-1; 10 nucleotides match TRBD1. This CDR3 is 16 amino acids long. Germline values: CDR1 LGHNT, CDR2 FRNRAP. The ends lost 6 bases at V and 3 bases at J; junction bases unmatched: 10. The DNA for the CDR3 is TGTGCTAGTGGGGAAACCGACAGGGGGCGATACACTGAAGCTTTCTTT. Protein product: CASGETDRGRYTEAFF.

The chain carries TRBV5-6 and TRBJ2-7; 7 bases are shared with TRBD2. After removal of 3 bases from V and 5 bases from J, the junction contained 11 bases not matched to a gene. The germline CDR1 and CDR2 sequences are SGHDT and YYEEEE. The CDR3 has 15 amino acids. The CDR3 sequence is CASSSLAGRGDEQYF. CDR3 nucleotides: TGTGCCAGCAGCTCTTTGGCGGGTCGGGGGGACGAGCAGTACTTC. Looking up the rest from reference TRBV5-6 and TRBJ2-7 gives the full variable domain: DAGVTQSPTHLIKTRGQQVTLRCSPKSGHDTVSWYQQALGQGPQFIFQYYEEEERQRGNFPDRFSGHQFPNYSSELNVNALLLGDSALYLCASSSLAGRGDEQYFGPGTRLTVT.

The V gene is TRBV30, the J gene TRBJ2-5; perhaps TRBD2 as D (6 bases). Germline CDR1 and CDR2: GTSNPN and SVGIG (reference sequence). The V gene lost 2 bases and the J gene lost 0 bases, with 16 bases spanning the gap. There are 16 residues in the CDR3. CDR3 bases: TGTGCCTGGAGTAAGGGATTAGCGGCGTACCAAGAGACCCAGTACTTC. Translated: CAWSKGLAAYQETQYF.

The chain links TRBV27 to TRBJ2-3; D not certain. V gave up 6 bases and J gave up 0 bases, with 10 bases separating them. CDR3 length: 14 amino acids. Germline CDR1 reads MNHEY; CDR2 reads SMNVEV (reference sequence). For the CDR3, the DNA is TGTGCCAGCAGGACTTTTTCTAGCACAGATACGCAGTATTTT. Translating it yields CASRTFSSTDTQYF.

The table lists this clone with a count of one. The genes are TRBV5-4 and TRBJ2-2, with 11 bases lining up with TRBD2. The CDR3 covers 17 residues. CDR1 is SGHNT, CDR2 YYREEE, per germline (reference sequence). The junction had 9 bases not matched to a gene; V was cut back by 4 bases and J by 4 bases. DNA of the CDR3: TGTGCCAGCAGCGGGGGACTAGCGGCCTTGGCCACCGGGGAGCTGTTTTTT. Residues: CASSGGLAALATGELFF.

This clone was seen once. The chain links TRBV13 to TRBJ1-3; the D is unclear. CDR3 length: 15 amino acids. V lost 1 base and J lost 1, with 8 bases in between. Germline V lookup: CDR1 PRHDT, CDR2 FYEKMQ (reference sequence). CDR3 DNA sequence: TGTGCCAGCAGCTTAGACTCCTCTTCTGGAAACACCATATATTTT. Translation gives CASSLDSSSGNTIYF. The full variable domain, with the rest looked up from reference TRBV13 and TRBJ1-3, is AAGVIQSPRHLIKEKRETATLKCYPIPRHDTVYWYQQGPGQDPQFLISFYEKMQSDKGSIPDRFSAQQFSDYHSELNMSSLELGDSALYFCASSLDSSSGNTIYFGEGSWLTVV.

This chain connects TRBV27 to TRBJ2-6, with a possible D match to TRBD2 (6 bases). Germline V CDR1 and CDR2: MNHEY, SMNVEV (reference sequence). This CDR3 region has 16 residues. V lost 6 bases and J lost 2, with 14 bases in between. The CDR3 here is CASSPGRSTGANVLTF. The CDR3 DNA reads TGTGCCAGCAGCCCAGGGAGGAGCACTGGGGCCAACGTCCTGACTTTC.

Here the CDR3 reads CASSGSAGLPQETQYF. The DNA for the CDR3 is TGTGCCAGCAGTGGTTCGGCGGGCCTACCTCAAGAGACCCAGTACTTC. This sequence joins TRBV6-1 and TRBJ2-5; D perhaps matches TRBD2 (5 bases). Germline V gene data show CDR1 as MNHNS and CDR2 as SASEGT. V dropped 4 bases and J dropped 2 bases, with 17 bases sitting between them. The CDR3 spans 16 residues.

This chain connects TRBV15 to TRBJ1-1; D is ambiguous. The CDR3 has 15 amino acids. The germline V and J ends were trimmed by 0 bases and 1 base, with 9 bases remaining between them. Germline assignment: CDR1 LNHNV and CDR2 YYDKDF (reference sequence). For the CDR3, the DNA is TGTGCCACCAGCAGAGACAGAGGCCCGAACACTGAAGCTTTCTTT. Protein: CATSRDRGPNTEAFF.

The CDR3: CAARDSPAANYNEQFF. For the CDR3, the DNA is TGTGCCGCTCGGGACTCCCCCGCGGCGAATTACAATGAGCAGTTCTTC. The chain is built from TRBV30 and TRBJ2-1, with D perhaps matching TRBD2 (6 bases). The CDR3 covers 16 residues. Trimming took 8 bases from V and 4 from J, leaving 24 bases between them. Germline V CDR1 and CDR2: GTSNPN, SVGIG (reference sequence).

This rearrangement joins TRBV7-2 to TRBJ2-1, with D tentatively TRBD1 (6 bases). The V end lost 2 bases, the J end lost 7 bases, and 15 bases lay between the germline ends. Germline V gives CDR1 SGHTA, CDR2 FQGNSA. The CDR3 spans 15 residues. The CDR3 DNA sequence: TGTGCCAGCAGCTTAAAAACAGGGCGGAGGAATGAGCAGTTCTTC. Protein: CASSLKTGRRNEQFF.

This clone was detected only a few times. The chain has TRBV27 and TRBJ2-7, with no clear D. V gave up 4 bases and J gave up 4 bases, with 5 bases separating them. Per germline, CDR1 MNHEY and CDR2 SMNVEV (reference sequence). The CDR3 has 11 residues. In DNA form, the CDR3 reads TGTGCCAGCAGTTACGGTTACGAGCAGTACTTC. This sequence encodes CASSYGYEQYF.

The rearrangement joins TRBV28 to TRBJ1-1; D is possibly TRBD1 (5 bases). There are 16 residues in the CDR3. V lost 4 bases and J lost 1, with 16 bases in between. CDR1 and CDR2 from the germline V gene are MDHEN and SYDVKM. The CDR3, as DNA: TGTGCCAGCAGTTCATTCTCGGGACTTACGAACACTGAAGCTTTCTTT. It is translated as CASSSFSGLTNTEAFF.

V gene TRBV6-5 combines with J gene TRBJ2-2, with a weak D call TRBD1 (5 bases). V was shortened by 2 bases and J by 2 bases, with 9 bases between the two germline ends. This CDR3 has 15 residues. Germline assignment: CDR1 MNHEY and CDR2 SVGAGI. This CDR3 reads CASSYLQGNTGELFF. The CDR3 coding sequence is TGTGCCAGCAGTTACCTCCAGGGCAACACCGGGGAGCTGTTTTTT.